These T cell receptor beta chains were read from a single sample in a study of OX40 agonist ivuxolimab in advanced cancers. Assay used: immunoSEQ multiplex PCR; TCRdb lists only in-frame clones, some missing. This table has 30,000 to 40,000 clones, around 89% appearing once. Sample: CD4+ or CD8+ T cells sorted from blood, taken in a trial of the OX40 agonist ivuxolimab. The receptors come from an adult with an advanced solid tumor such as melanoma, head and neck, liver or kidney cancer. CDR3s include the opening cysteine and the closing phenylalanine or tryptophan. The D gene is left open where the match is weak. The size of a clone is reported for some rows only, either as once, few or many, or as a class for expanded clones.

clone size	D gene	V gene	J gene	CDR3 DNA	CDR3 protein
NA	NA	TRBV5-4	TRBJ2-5	TGTGCCAGTTCGATCCAGGGGGGCGCCCAAGAGACCCAGTACTTC	CASSIQGGAQETQYF
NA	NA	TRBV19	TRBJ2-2	TGTGCCAGTAGTATGGGGCGTGCAGTGAACACCGGGGAGCTGTTTTTT	CASSMGRAVNTGELFF
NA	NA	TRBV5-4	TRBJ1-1	TGTGCCAGCAGCCAAACGTCGGGGGGCCGGGGGAGCACTGAAGCTTTCTTT	CASSQTSGGRGSTEAFF
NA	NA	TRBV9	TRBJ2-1	TGTGCCAGCAGCGTAGACCCTAGTGGGGGGGCCGAGAATGAGCAGTTCTTC	CASSVDPSGGAENEQFF
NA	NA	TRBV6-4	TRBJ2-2	TGTGCCAGCAGTGCCCAGGGTACCGGGGAGCTGTTTTTT	CASSAQGTGELFF
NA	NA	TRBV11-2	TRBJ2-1	TGTGCCAGCAGCTTAGTTCGGGCATCGAGCTCCTACAATGAGCAGTTCTTC	CASSLVRASSSYNEQFF
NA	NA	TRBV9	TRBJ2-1	TGTGCCAGCAGCTACTACAATGAGCAGTTCTTC	CASSYYNEQFF
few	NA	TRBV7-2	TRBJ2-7	TGTGCCAGCAGCTTAGGACACGGACCCTACGAGCAGTACTTC	CASSLGHGPYEQYF
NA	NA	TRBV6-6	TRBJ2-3	TGTGCCAGCACCCTGGGGGGGCTGGCCACAGATACGCAGTATTTT	CASTLGGLATDTQYF
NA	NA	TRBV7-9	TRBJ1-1	TGTGCCAGCAGCTTATCCAGCAGGCTTTCTGAAGCTTTCTTT	CASSLSSRLSEAFF
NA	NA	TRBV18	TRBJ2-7	TGTGCCAGCTCACTTAGGGGGGGCGAGCAGTACTTC	CASSLRGGEQYF
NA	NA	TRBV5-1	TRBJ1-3	TGCGCCAGCAGCGGAAGCATCGGAAACACCATATATTTT	CASSGSIGNTIYF
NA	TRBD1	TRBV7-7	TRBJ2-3	TGTGCTAGCAGCCTCGGACAGGGGCCGGGCACAGATACGCAGTATTTT	CASSLGQGPGTDTQYF
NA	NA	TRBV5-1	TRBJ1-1	TGCGCCAGCAGCAAACCGGGACGGGTGAACACTGAAGCTTTCTTT	CASSKPGRVNTEAFF
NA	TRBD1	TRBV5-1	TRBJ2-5	TGCGCCAGCAGCTTGGGAGTTTGGGACAGGGGGCGAGAGACCCAGTACTTC	CASSLGVWDRGRETQYF
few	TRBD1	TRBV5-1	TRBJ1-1	TGCGCCAGCAGCTGGACAGGGGCTGACACTGAAGCTTTCTTT	CASSWTGADTEAFF
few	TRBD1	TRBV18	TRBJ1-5	TGTGCCAGCTCACCAGGGGGACAGGGAGGTCAGCCCCAGCATTTT	CASSPGGQGGQPQHF
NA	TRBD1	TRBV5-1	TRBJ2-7	TGCGCCAGCAGCTTGGAAGGGACAGTATTCTACGAGCAGTACTTC	CASSLEGTVFYEQYF
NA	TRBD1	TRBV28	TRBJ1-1	TGTGCCAGCAGCCCTGTGGGACAGGGTGCTTTCTTT	CASSPVGQGAFF
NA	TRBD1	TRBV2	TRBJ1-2	TGTGCCAGCAGTGAAGCGCGAACAGGGGCGTATGGCTACACCTTC	CASSEARTGAYGYTF
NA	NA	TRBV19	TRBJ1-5	TGTGCCAGTAGTATGCAGTTTGGCAATCAGCCCCAGCATTTT	CASSMQFGNQPQHF
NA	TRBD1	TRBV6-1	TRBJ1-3	TGTGCCAGCAGGCGGACAGGCAGGGACACCATATATTTT	CASRRTGRDTIYF
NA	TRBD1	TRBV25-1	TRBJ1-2	TGTGCCAGCAGTGCAAGGGACAGGAACCCCTATGGCTACACCTTC	CASSARDRNPYGYTF
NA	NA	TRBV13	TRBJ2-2	TGTGCCAGCAGCTTCGGGCGGATCAACACCGGGGAGCTGTTTTTT	CASSFGRINTGELFF